These 27 T cell receptor beta chains came from one sample sequenced in a study of T cell repertoires in cytomegalovirus infection. Via MiXCR, TCRdb re-called the reads, giving one row per CDR3 protein. The sample holds about 400,000 distinct CDR3 sequences, roughly 18% seen once. The sample consisted of PBMCs. The receptors were sampled from a human donor in good health (CMV status not recorded). Some clones in this sample may be carry-over from other donors' samples.

This chain uses TRBV10-3 with TRBJ2-2; D is undetermined. V gave up 7 bases and J gave up 3 bases, with 9 bases separating them. The CDR3 has 13 amino acids. Germline V gene data show CDR1 as ENHRY and CDR2 as SYGVKD. The CDR3 loop is CAIKGLDTGELFF. DNA for the CDR3: TGTGCCATCAAGGGTCTTGACACCGGGGAGCTGTTTTTT.

This clonotype was observed many times. The gene calls are TRBV6-2 or TRBV6-3 and TRBJ1-1; D not certain. The ends were cut back, 2 bases at V and 4 bases at J, with 8 bases in the middle. The CDR3 sequence is 13 residues long. Germline V gene lookup returns CDR1 MNHEY and CDR2 SVGEGT. The CDR3 loop is CASSYARTTEAFF. CDR3 in DNA: TGTGCCAGCAGTTACGCCCGGACCACTGAAGCTTTCTTT.

This clonotype showed up many times. The chain employs TRBV7-9 and TRBJ1-2, with 9 bases aligning to TRBD1. The CDR3 sequence is 15 residues long. The ends lost 6 bases at V and 8 bases at J; junction bases unmatched: 13. Germline V gene sequence: CDR1 SEHNR, CDR2 FQNEAQ (reference sequence). The CDR3 region is CASRTWGQGDSGYTF. The CDR3 DNA is TGTGCCAGCAGAACATGGGGACAGGGAGACTCCGGCTACACCTTC. Full variable domain (rest looked up from reference TRBV7-9 and TRBJ1-2): DTGVSQNPRHKITKRGQNVTFRCDPISEHNRLYWYRQTLGQGPEFLTYFQNEAQLEKSRLLSDRFSAERPKGSFSTLEIQRTEQGDSAMYLCASRTWGQGDSGYTFGSGTRLTVV.

This clonotype was recorded at least ten times. This chain connects TRBV7-2 to TRBJ2-1; D might be TRBD2 (6 bases). Germline values: CDR1 SGHTA, CDR2 FQGNSA. Trimming removed 6 bases at V and 0 bases at J, with 24 bases between. This CDR3 has 19 amino acids. The chain's CDR3 is CASSSPRDSPSTSYNEQFF. The CDR3 DNA sequence: TGTGCCAGCAGTTCCCCCCGGGACTCCCCTTCAACCTCCTACAATGAGCAGTTCTTC.

This clonotype has just a few counts. This sequence joins TRBV6-5 and TRBJ1-6, with D tentatively TRBD1 (5 bases). V shed 7 bases and J shed 10 bases, with 14 bases lying between them. The CDR3 contains 13 residues. The germline V gene encodes CDR1 MNHEY and CDR2 SVGAGI. The CDR3 here is CASTYGGRSPLHF. DNA for the CDR3: TGTGCCAGCACCTACGGGGGTCGGTCACCCCTCCACTTT.

A few counts support this clonotype. The V and J genes are TRBV7-3 and TRBJ1-6; 7 nucleotides line up with TRBD1. CDR3 length equals 15 residues. Trimming took 2 bases from V and 7 from J; bases not matched to a gene: 5. Germline CDR1 reads SGHTA; CDR2 reads FQGTGA. The chain's CDR3 is CASSLVVQGNSPLHF. The CDR3, as DNA: TGTGCCAGCAGCTTAGTGGTACAGGGGAATTCACCCCTCCACTTT.

This chain uses TRBV2 with TRBJ2-7; D gene unclear. Germline CDR1 reads SNHLY; CDR2 reads FYNNEI. The CDR3 length is 11 residues. V dropped 5 bases and J dropped 9 bases, with 11 bases sitting between them. CDR3 coding DNA: TGTGCCAGCAGTACGGTTGCTTGGCAGTACTTC. This gives the protein CASSTVAWQYF.

J is TRBJ2-3 and V is TRBV4-3, with 8 bases fitting TRBD2. This CDR3 contains 17 residues. Germline V CDR1 and CDR2: LGHNA, YSLEER. The ends lost 1 base at V and 2 bases at J; junction bases unmatched: 8. The CDR3 DNA reads TGCGCCAGCAGCCAAGCGGTCTTAGCGGGGACCACAGATACGCAGTATTTT. Protein sequence: CASSQAVLAGTTDTQYF.

This clonotype appeared a few times. The J gene is TRBJ2-2, the V gene TRBV7-2; unclear D gene. CDR1 is SGHTA and CDR2 is FQGNSA in the germline V gene. The ends were cut back, 1 base at V and 5 bases at J, with 8 bases in the middle. The CDR3 totals 14 residues. The CDR3 sequence: CASSLGQYTGELFF. The CDR3 nucleotides read TGTGCCAGCAGCTTAGGGCAGTATACCGGGGAGCTGTTTTTT.

In this sample, this clonotype turned up many times. The chain is built from TRBV11-2 and TRBJ2-1, with D unresolved. The germline gives CDR1 SGHAT, CDR2 FQNNGV. V lost 2 bases, J lost 0 bases, and 11 bases lay in between. CDR3 length equals 16 residues. In DNA form, the CDR3 reads TGTGCCAGCAGCTTACTTCTCCCTAACTCCTACAATGAGCAGTTCTTC. This gives the protein CASSLLLPNSYNEQFF.

Many counts were recorded for this clonotype. The CDR3 bases are TGTGCCATCAGTGAAGGACGGTACACAGATACGCAGTATTTT. The encoded protein is CAISEGRYTDTQYF. The V and J genes are TRBV10-3 and TRBJ2-3; the D is unclear. The V end lost 3 bases, the J end lost 2 bases, and 9 bases lay between the germline ends. CDR1 is ENHRY and CDR2 is SYGVKD in the germline V gene. CDR3 size: 14 residues.

This clonotype was observed at least ten times. This rearrangement joins TRBV7-2 to TRBJ2-5; TRBD2 agrees at 9 bases. V lost 6 bases to trimming and J lost 5 bases; unmatched junction nucleotides: 10. CDR1 and CDR2 (germline): SGHTA, FQGNSA. CDR3 length: 15 residues. The CDR3 here is CASRFGTSPGETQYF. In DNA form, the CDR3 reads TGTGCCAGCAGATTTGGGACTAGCCCAGGGGAGACCCAGTACTTC.

This clonotype was found many times. J is TRBJ2-3 and V is TRBV7-2; D is perhaps TRBD1 (6 bases). The CDR3 extends over 14 amino acids. Germline values: CDR1 SGHTA, CDR2 FQGNSA. V lost 5 bases and J lost 2, with 11 bases in between. The CDR3 DNA reads as TGTGCCAGCAGCCCCCGACAGGTCACAGATACGCAGTATTTT. Translated, it gives CASSPRQVTDTQYF.

This clonotype has ten or more counts. The gene calls are TRBV27 and TRBJ2-7, with D perhaps matching TRBD2 (5 bases). V was pared by 2 bases and J by 6 bases, with 8 bases between. The CDR3 sequence is 12 residues long. CDR1 MNHEY and CDR2 SMNVEV come from the germline V gene (reference sequence). The DNA for the CDR3 is TGTGCCAGCAGTTTAGAGGGTGGCGAGCAGTACTTC. Translating it yields CASSLEGGEQYF.

This clonotype was counted a few times. Written as DNA, the CDR3 is TGCAGTGCTACCCCTCCCGGGACTAGTGATTTGGATGAGCAGTTCTTC. Translating it yields CSATPPGTSDLDEQFF. The chain couples TRBV20-1 to TRBJ2-1; 8 positions match TRBD2. This CDR3 has 16 amino acids. Losses at the gene ends were 4 bases for V and 8 bases for J; bases not matched to a gene: 16. From germline, CDR1 is DFQATT and CDR2 SNEGSKA (reference sequence).

This clonotype appeared many times. This chain joins TRBV2 and TRBJ2-5; D gene ambiguous. Germline V gives CDR1 SNHLY, CDR2 FYNNEI. The CDR3 loop spans 12 amino acids. Trimming took 1 base from V and 4 from J, leaving 4 bases between them. The CDR3 reads CASSEDRETQYF. In DNA form, the CDR3 reads TGTGCCAGCAGTGAAGACCGAGAGACCCAGTACTTC.

The rearrangement links TRBV27 to TRBJ2-1; the D gene is possibly TRBD2 (5 bases). V lost 5 bases to trimming and J lost 5 bases, with 16 bases between them. CDR3 length: 15 residues. The germline CDR1 and CDR2 sequences are MNHEY and SMNVEV (reference sequence). Here the CDR3 DNA reads TGTGCCAGCAGTCCTCTGTCCGGGAAAAACAATGAGCAGTTCTTC. Residues: CASSPLSGKNNEQFF.

Concerning this clonotype itself: At one end, the junction sequence differs from germline, possibly due to a read error. The chain combines TRBV18 with TRBJ2-7; TRBD1 aligns across 7 bases. The germline V gene has CDR1 KGHSH and CDR2 LQKENI. This CDR3 is built from 14 residues. CDR3 protein: CASSPDLTIGTVFF. The CDR3 DNA reads TGTGCCAGCTCACCAGACCTTACGATCGGGACAGTCTTTTTC.

The J gene is TRBJ1-1, the V gene TRBV5-4, with D perhaps matching TRBD1 (6 bases). Per the germline V gene, CDR1 is SGHNT and CDR2 is YYREEE (reference sequence). Trimming shortened V by 6 bases and J by 4 bases, and 19 bases separated the two germline ends. The CDR3 spans 15 residues. The CDR3 DNA follows: TGTGCCAGCACCCCCGGCGGGGGCGAGAGCACTGAAGCTTTCTTT. As protein: CASTPGGGESTEAFF.

There are a few counts of this clonotype. The rearrangement uses TRBV10-3 and TRBJ2-1, with 8 bases identical to TRBD1. After removal of 8 bases from V and 7 bases from J, the junction contained 10 bases not matched to a gene. Germline CDR1 is ENHRY and CDR2 is SYGVKD. CDR3 length: 14 amino acids. CDR3 in DNA: TGTGCCATCGGAATTGGACAGGGCTGGAATGAGCAGTTCTTC. Translated: CAIGIGQGWNEQFF.

This chain links TRBV2 with TRBJ2-7; D perhaps matches TRBD1 (5 bases). The V end was cut by 4 bases, the J end by 6 bases, with 19 bases between. This CDR3 spans 15 amino acids. Germline values: CDR1 SNHLY, CDR2 FYNNEI. CDR3 bases: TGTGCCAGCAGTGGCCAGACAGCGCACTTTGGCGAGCAGTACTTC. Its protein is CASSGQTAHFGEQYF.

There are many counts of this clonotype. The chain combines TRBV30 with TRBJ1-5, with D possibly being TRBD1 (5 bases). Per the germline V gene, CDR1 is GTSNPN and CDR2 is SVGIG (reference sequence). V was shortened by 0 bases and J by 4 bases, with 7 bases between the two germline ends. CDR3 length: 13 amino acids. The CDR3 protein is CAWSVGGNQPQHF. CDR3 coding DNA: TGTGCCTGGAGTGTGGGGGGAAATCAGCCCCAGCATTTT.

The chain links TRBV7-2 to TRBJ2-7; 7 bases fit TRBD2. The germline V gene has CDR1 SGHTA and CDR2 FQGNSA. The CDR3 is 16 residues long. Unmatched junction bases numbered 11, after V lost 3 bases and J lost 3 bases. CDR3: CASSLGGSVLGYEQYF. As DNA, the CDR3 is TGTGCCAGCAGCTTGGGCGGGAGTGTCCTCGGCTACGAGCAGTACTTC. Variable domain in full (rest from reference TRBV7-2 and TRBJ2-7): GAGVSQSPSNKVTEKGKDVELRCDPISGHTALYWYRQSLGQGLEFLIYFQGNSAPDKSGLPSDRFSAERTGGSVSTLTIQRTQQEDSAVYLCASSLGGSVLGYEQYFGPGTRLTVT.

This clonotype was seen a handful of times. The rearrangement uses TRBV27 and TRBJ2-7; possible D gene TRBD1, 6 bases. Per the germline V gene, CDR1 is MNHEY and CDR2 is SMNVEV (reference sequence). V was pared by 4 bases and J by 5 bases, with 15 bases between. The CDR3 contains 14 residues. CDR3 bases: TGTGCCAGCAGTTGGGGGCAGGGTATCGACGAGCAGTACTTC. Its protein is CASSWGQGIDEQYF.

This clonotype was seen ten or more times. The chain combines TRBV7-2 with TRBJ2-2; a possible D gene is TRBD1 (5 bases). With 1 base removed from V and 8 bases from J, the gap between germline ends came to 11 bases. This CDR3 has 14 amino acids. Looked up from germline, CDR1 is SGHTA and CDR2 is FQGNSA. The CDR3: CASSLVGLPGELFF. CDR3 DNA: TGTGCCAGCAGCTTAGTGGGGCTCCCGGGGGAGCTGTTTTTT.

The table lists this clonotype with a few counts. The chain recombines TRBV5-4 with TRBJ1-4; TRBD1 matches 7 bases. Losses at the gene ends were 0 bases for V and 0 bases for J; bases not matched to a gene: 2. Germline CDR1 and CDR2: SGHNT and YYREEE (reference sequence). The CDR3 consists of 16 residues. The CDR3 nucleotides read TGTGCCAGCAGCTTGGACCAGGGGGCAACTAATGAAAAACTGTTTTTT. Translated, it gives CASSLDQGATNEKLFF.

This clonotype was counted between two and nine times. V is TRBV20-1 and J is TRBJ1-1, with D perhaps TRBD1 (5 bases). The germline CDR1 and CDR2 sequences are DFQATT and SNEGSKA (reference sequence). The V and J ends lost 6 bases and 1 base respectively, with 12 bases between them. This CDR3 spans 13 amino acids. The CDR3: CSADIRQNTEAFF. The CDR3 coding sequence is TGCAGTGCGGACATCAGACAGAACACTGAAGCTTTCTTT.